Presented here are 25 T cell receptor beta chains from one specimen sequenced in a study of blood T cells in healthy people across ages (dated by TCRdb to the mid-2010s). The receptor library was made with 5' RACE. The listed sequencing device is Illumina HiSeq 2500. A second PCR of 7 to 11 cycles was performed with a sample-barcoded 5' primer and a J-beta primer mix. Clones were called with MiXCR by TCRdb after fastp trimmed the public reads at Q25, and only in-frame beta chains were retained. Identical CDR3 protein sequences are pooled into one entry, listed with their most common genes and DNA. Present in this sample are around 1.5 million distinct CDR3 sequences, 42% of which were seen just once. Under 8% of the sample comes from the top ten. Sequenced input: blood. Receptor source: a woman aged 18 to 35 in good health.

This clonotype was detected only a few times. The chain couples TRBV4-1 to TRBJ1-2; D may be TRBD1 (5 bases). V gave up 3 bases and J gave up 4 bases, with 15 bases separating them. The CDR3 is 15 residues long. In germline, CDR1 is MGHRA, CDR2 YSYEKL. As DNA, the CDR3 is TGCGCCAGCAGCCAGAAAGGACAAGGCTCCTATGGCTACACCTTC. Residues: CASSQKGQGSYGYTF.

This clonotype came up a few times. The rearrangement joins TRBV9 to TRBJ2-3; TRBD2 matches 7 bases. J was trimmed by 3 bases and V by 5 bases; bases with no gene match: 3. Germline V gene lookup returns CDR1 SGDLS and CDR2 YYNGEE. The CDR3 totals 13 residues. The CDR3 DNA sequence: TGTGCCAGCAGTGGACTAGTTACAGATACGCAGTATTTT. It translates to CASSGLVTDTQYF.

This clonotype was counted only a few times. The CDR3 bases are TGCGCCAGCAGCCAAGGCGGGGGTTCAAGCGGGGGGGCCTACGAGCAGTACTTC. Translating it yields CASSQGGGSSGGAYEQYF. V usage is TRBV4-1 and J usage is TRBJ2-7; 10 nucleotides line up with TRBD2. Trimming took 1 base from V and 2 from J; bases not matched to a gene: 11. The germline gives CDR1 MGHRA, CDR2 YSYEKL. The CDR3 loop spans 18 amino acids.

The table lists this clonotype with a few counts. The rearrangement links TRBV12-3 or TRBV12-4 to TRBJ2-1; 7 bases fit TRBD2. Judging by the DNA end, TRBJ2-7 fits better; the J call may be wrong. This CDR3 region has 18 residues. The CDR3 region has the DNA TGTGCCAGCAGTTTACCCCCGGGACTACCTAGCTCCTACAATGAGCAGTACTTC. This encodes CASSLPPGLPSSYNEQYF.

CDR3 sequence (DNA): TGTGCCAGCAGTTACTCGAACAGGGGGGGGGCCGGGGAGCTGTTTTTT. The encoded protein is CASSYSNRGGAGELFF. This chain links TRBV6-5 with TRBJ2-2, with a weak D call TRBD1 (8 bases). Trimming cost V 0 bases and J 6 bases, with 14 bases left between them. CDR1 MNHEY and CDR2 SVGAGI come from the germline V gene. This CDR3 region has 16 residues.

The chain carries TRBV7-6 and TRBJ2-1; 7 nucleotides line up with TRBD1. Losses at the gene ends were 5 bases for V and 2 bases for J; bases not matched to a gene: 9. The CDR3 is 16 amino acids. Per the germline V gene, CDR1 is SGHVS and CDR2 is FNYEAQ. The CDR3 loop reads CASSISTGRPYNEQFF. CDR3 coding DNA: TGTGCCAGCAGCATCTCGACAGGGCGCCCCTACAATGAGCAGTTCTTC.

This clonotype came up many times. The chain combines TRBV20-1 with TRBJ2-3, with TRBD2 matching 13 bases. The germline V gene encodes CDR1 DFQATT and CDR2 SNEGSKA (reference sequence). After removal of 6 bases from V and 2 bases from J, the junction contained 8 bases not matched to a gene. This CDR3 spans 16 amino acids. The CDR3 sequence: CSARTSGRRVTDTQYF. The CDR3 nucleotides are TGCAGTGCCAGGACTAGCGGGAGACGGGTCACAGATACGCAGTATTTT.

In its sample, this clonotype was seen a few times. The chain combines TRBV2 with TRBJ1-4, with TRBD1 identical over 9 bases. The CDR3 is 15 amino acids. The V and J ends lost 5 bases and 4 bases, in that order; junction bases with no gene match: 5. Germline lookup yields CDR1 SNHLY and CDR2 FYNNEI. The CDR3 DNA follows: TGTGCCAGCAGTCCGGGACAGGGTATTAATGAAAAACTGTTTTTT. Translation: CASSPGQGINEKLFF.

This clonotype was counted between two and nine times. The CDR3 loop is CSAADGVGETQYF. As DNA, the CDR3 is TGCAGTGCTGCCGACGGAGTTGGGGAGACCCAGTACTTC. This chain joins TRBV20-1 and TRBJ2-7; D is unclear. The assigned J gene may be wrong: the sequence end matches TRBJ2-5 better. The CDR3 sequence is 13 residues long. The germline V gene has CDR1 DFQATT and CDR2 SNEGSKA (reference sequence).

This clonotype has more than one count but fewer than ten. V usage is TRBV4-2 and J usage is TRBJ2-7; D remains ambiguous. The germline V and J ends were trimmed by 5 bases and 3 bases, with 14 bases remaining between them. The germline CDR1 and CDR2 sequences are LGHNA and YNFKEQ. The CDR3 sequence is 14 residues long. This CDR3 reads CASSTHEVGYEQYF. The DNA of the CDR3 is TGTGCCAGCAGCACCCACGAGGTGGGCTACGAGCAGTACTTC.

The chain employs TRBV7-2 and TRBJ2-7; D remains ambiguous. V shed 5 bases and J shed 7 bases, with 12 bases lying between them. This CDR3 has 12 amino acids. Germline-derived CDR1 and CDR2 are SGHTA and FQGNSA. As DNA, the CDR3 is TGTGCCAGCAGCCGTGGAGTAAATGAGCAGTACTTC. It specifies CASSRGVNEQYF.

This clonotype came up once. The chain carries TRBV25-1 and TRBJ2-3, with 9 positions matching TRBD2. Germline V lookup: CDR1 MGHDK, CDR2 SYGVNS. The CDR3 length is 20 residues. With V trimmed by 6 bases and J by 0 bases, 19 bases remained unmatched. The CDR3 coding sequence is TGTGCCAGCAGGGAGGGCCGGGGAGTACTAGCGGGCCCTAGCACAGATACGCAGTATTTT. Translation: CASREGRGVLAGPSTDTQYF.

The rearrangement uses TRBV2 and TRBJ2-1, with 9 positions matching TRBD1. The V segment lost 0 bases and the J segment 8 bases; nucleotides outside the gene matches: 8. This CDR3 has 16 amino acids. The germline CDR1 and CDR2 sequences are SNHLY and FYNNEI. The CDR3 DNA sequence: TGTGCCAGCAGTGAAGCAGGGACAGGGTGGCGGGATGAGCAGTTCTTC. Its translation is CASSEAGTGWRDEQFF.

The gene calls are TRBV15 and TRBJ2-1; TRBD2 agrees at 11 bases. The CDR3 extends over 15 amino acids. With V trimmed by 3 bases and J by 5 bases, 3 bases remained unmatched. Per germline, CDR1 LNHNV and CDR2 YYDKDF (reference sequence). The CDR3, as DNA: TGTGCCACCAGCAGGGGTAGCGGGGGGGACAATGAGCAGTTCTTC. It yields the protein CATSRGSGGDNEQFF. The entire variable domain, with the rest obtained from reference TRBV15 and TRBJ2-1, is as follows: DAMVIQNPRYQVTQFGKPVTLSCSQTLNHNVMYWYQQKSSQAPKLLFHYYDKDFNNEADTPDNFQSRRPNTSFCFLDIRSPGLGDTAMYLCATSRGSGGDNEQFFGPGTRLTVL.

This clonotype was detected a few times. The V gene is TRBV10-3, the J gene TRBJ2-2, with 10 nucleotides matching TRBD2. Germline values: CDR1 ENHRY, CDR2 SYGVKD. This CDR3 has 16 amino acids. V shed 6 bases, J shed 6 bases, and the junction held 10 bases outside the gene matches. CDR3 sequence reads: CAIREAGTSVSGELFF. The CDR3 DNA reads TGTGCCATCAGGGAGGCCGGGACTAGCGTTTCCGGGGAGCTGTTTTTT.

The chain is built from TRBV20-1 and TRBJ2-4, with 10 bases matching TRBD1. TRBJ2-7 matches the DNA end more closely, so the J call is doubtful. The CDR3 contains 14 residues. CDR1 DFQATT and CDR2 SNEGSKA come from the germline V gene (reference sequence). CDR3 nucleotides: TGCAGTGTTCTTTCCGGGACAGGGGTCTACGAGCAGTACTTC. It specifies CSVLSGTGVYEQYF.

The table lists this clonotype with many counts. V is TRBV5-1 and J is TRBJ2-1; 10 positions match TRBD2. CDR1 and CDR2 (germline): SGHRS, YFSETQ. Trimming cost V 5 bases and J 3 bases; bases outside gene matches: 5. This CDR3 contains 15 residues. The CDR3 bases are TGCGCCAGCAGTCCTGCTAGCGGGAGCTACAATGAGCAGTTCTTC. This gives the protein CASSPASGSYNEQFF. The full variable domain, with the rest looked up from reference TRBV5-1 and TRBJ2-1, is KAGVTQTPRYLIKTRGQQVTLSCSPISGHRSVSWYQQTPGQGLQFLFEYFSETQRNKGNFPGRFSGRQFSNSRSEMNVSTLELGDSALYLCASSPASGSYNEQFFGPGTRLTVL.

J is TRBJ2-7 and V is TRBV6-1, with TRBD2 matching 7 bases. Germline trimming cut 5 bases from V and 4 bases from J; bases unmatched to any gene: 20. CDR1 is MNHNS and CDR2 is SASEGT in the germline V gene. The CDR3 extends over 18 amino acids. This CDR3 reads CASSPQPIDSGVMYEQYF. The CDR3 DNA reads TGTGCCAGCAGTCCTCAACCCATTGACAGCGGGGTGATGTACGAGCAGTACTTC.

V is TRBV3-1 and J is TRBJ1-1; possible D gene TRBD1, 5 bases. Trimming left V 1 base short and J 0 bases short, with 12 bases between. Per the germline V gene, CDR1 is LGHDT and CDR2 is YNNKEL (reference sequence). This CDR3 region has 16 residues. The CDR3 sequence is CASSQGGWGMNTEAFF. DNA of the CDR3: TGTGCCAGCAGCCAAGGGGGATGGGGGATGAACACTGAAGCTTTCTTT.

The rearrangement uses TRBV27 and TRBJ2-3; the match to TRBD2 covers 8 bases. Germline trimming cut 3 bases from V and 5 bases from J; bases unmatched to any gene: 13. The CDR3 sequence is 17 residues long. Germline V CDR1 and CDR2: MNHEY, SMNVEV (reference sequence). The DNA for the CDR3 is TGTGCCAGCAGTTTGGTGGCTGGGACTAGAAGTCAAGATACGCAGTATTTT. This translates into CASSLVAGTRSQDTQYF.

The CDR3 region has the DNA TGTGCCAGCAGTGCGGCCCAAGCCTACGAGCAGTACTTC. Protein: CASSAAQAYEQYF. The rearrangement uses TRBV6-1 and TRBJ2-7; D is uncertain. Trimming removed 4 bases at V and 2 bases at J, with 9 bases between. The CDR3 is made up of 13 amino acids. The germline CDR1 and CDR2 sequences are MNHNS and SASEGT.

The chain has TRBV6-5 and TRBJ2-5; maybe TRBD2 (6 bases). TRBJ2-7 explains the end of the DNA better; the J call may be wrong. Germline lookup yields CDR1 MNHEY and CDR2 SVGAGI. CDR3 size: 14 residues. Here the CDR3 DNA reads TGTGCCAGCGCCCGGGATCGGGAGCTGGACGAGCAGTACTTC. It yields the protein CASARDRELDEQYF.

In this sample, this clonotype turned up a few times. The chain has TRBV29-1 and TRBJ1-1; no reliable D call. Germline CDR1 and CDR2: SQVTM and ANQGSEA. The CDR3 has 12 amino acids. Trimming removed 6 bases from V and 1 base from J, with 9 bases in between. Here the CDR3 DNA reads TGCAGCGTCCCCTCGAGGAACACTGAAGCTTTCTTT. The encoded protein is CSVPSRNTEAFF. Full variable domain (remainder filled in from reference TRBV29-1 and TRBJ1-1): SAVISQKPSRDICQRGTSLTIQCQVDSQVTMMFWYRQQPGQSLTLIATANQGSEATYESGFVIDKFPISRPNLTFSTLTVSNMSPEDSSIYLCSVPSRNTEAFFGQGTRLTVV.

This clonotype was seen a single time. This chain connects TRBV4-1 to TRBJ2-7, with 9 bases fitting TRBD1. V dropped 4 bases and J dropped 4; count of bases not matched to a gene: 8. The CDR3 is made up of 15 amino acids. In germline, CDR1 is MGHRA, CDR2 YSYEKL. The CDR3 DNA reads as TGCGCCAGCAGCCGCCCGGGACAGGGAATATACGAGCAGTACTTC. It is translated as CASSRPGQGIYEQYF.

Regarding this clonotype: A clone one base away is much larger, so this may be a read error. The chain employs TRBV28 and TRBJ2-5; a weak D match, TRBD2 (5 bases). The germline CDR1 and CDR2 sequences are MDHEN and SYDVKM. CDR3 length equals 12 residues. Trimming removed 6 bases at V and 11 bases at J, with 16 bases between. The CDR3 region is CASRTGSDEQYF. CDR3 bases: TGTGCCAGCAGAACGGGGAGCGATGAGCAGTACTTC. The complete variable domain, with remaining parts taken from reference TRBV28 and TRBJ2-5, reads DVKVTQSSRYLVKRTGEKVFLECVQDMDHENMFWYRQDPGLGLRLIYFSYDVKMKEKGDIPEGYSVSREKKERFSLILESASTNQTSMYLCASRTGSDEQYFGPGTRLLVL.